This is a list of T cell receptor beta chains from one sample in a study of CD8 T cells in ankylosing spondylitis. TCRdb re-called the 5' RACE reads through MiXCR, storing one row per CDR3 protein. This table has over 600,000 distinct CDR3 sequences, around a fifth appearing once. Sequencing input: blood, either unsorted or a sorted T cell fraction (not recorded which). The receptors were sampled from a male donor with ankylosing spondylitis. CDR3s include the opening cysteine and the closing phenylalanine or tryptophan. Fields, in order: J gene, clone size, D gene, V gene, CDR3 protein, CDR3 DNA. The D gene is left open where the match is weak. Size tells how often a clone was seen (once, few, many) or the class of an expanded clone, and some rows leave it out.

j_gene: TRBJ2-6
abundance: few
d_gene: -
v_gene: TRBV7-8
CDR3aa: CASSLGGSGGANVLTF
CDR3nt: TGTGCCAGCAGCTTAGGGGGATCGGGTGGGGCCAACGTCCTGACTTTC

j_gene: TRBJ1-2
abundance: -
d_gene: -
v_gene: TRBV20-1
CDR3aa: CSASLEQVGYGYTF
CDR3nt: TGCAGTGCTAGCCTAGAACAGGTCGGATATGGCTACACCTTC

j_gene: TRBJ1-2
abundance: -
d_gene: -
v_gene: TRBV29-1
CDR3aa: CSVEPGPPGYTF
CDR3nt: TGCAGCGTTGAACCGGGCCCCCCTGGCTACACCTTC

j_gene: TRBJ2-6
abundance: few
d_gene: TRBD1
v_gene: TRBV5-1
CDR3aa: CASSDRGRLGANVLTF
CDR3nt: TGCGCCAGCTCCGACAGGGGGCGCCTTGGGGCCAACGTCCTGACTTTC

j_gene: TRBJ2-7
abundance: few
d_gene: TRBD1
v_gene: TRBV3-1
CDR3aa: CASSQGRTGGRYEQYF
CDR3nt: TGTGCCAGCAGCCAAGGTCGGACAGGGGGTAGGTACGAGCAGTACTTC

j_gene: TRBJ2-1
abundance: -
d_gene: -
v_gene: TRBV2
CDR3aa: CASRADGYNEQFF
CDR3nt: TGTGCCAGCAGGGCCGACGGCTACAATGAGCAGTTCTTC

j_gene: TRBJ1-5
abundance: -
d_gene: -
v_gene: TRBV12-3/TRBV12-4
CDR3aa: CASSSSYQPQHF
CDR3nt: TGTGCCAGCAGTTCGTCTTATCAGCCCCAGCATTTT

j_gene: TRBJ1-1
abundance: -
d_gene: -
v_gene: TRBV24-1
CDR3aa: CATSVGTEAFF
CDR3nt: TGTGCCACCTCCGTAGGGACTGAAGCTTTCTTT

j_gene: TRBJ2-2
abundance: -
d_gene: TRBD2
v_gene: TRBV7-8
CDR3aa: CASSTTSGVGTGELFF
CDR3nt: TGTGCCAGCAGCACCACTAGCGGGGTCGGCACCGGGGAGCTGTTTTTT

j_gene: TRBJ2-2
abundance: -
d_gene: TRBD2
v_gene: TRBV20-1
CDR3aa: CSAGGLAGSSTGELFF
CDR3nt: TGCAGTGCCGGGGGACTAGCGGGTTCGTCCACCGGGGAGCTGTTTTTT

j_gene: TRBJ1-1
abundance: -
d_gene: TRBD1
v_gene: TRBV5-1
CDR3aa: CASSPRDRTGEAFF
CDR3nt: TGCGCCAGCAGCCCGCGCGACCGGACAGGGGAGGCTTTCTTT

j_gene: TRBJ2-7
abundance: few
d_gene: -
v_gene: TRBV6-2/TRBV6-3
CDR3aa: CASSRGHIPYEQYF
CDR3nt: TGTGCCAGCAGTCGTGGACATATCCCCTACGAGCAGTACTTC

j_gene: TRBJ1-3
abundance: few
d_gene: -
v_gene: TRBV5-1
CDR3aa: CASSLGQGLGGNTIYF
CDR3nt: TGCGCCAGCAGCTTGGGCCAGGGACTCGGTGGAAACACCATATATTTT

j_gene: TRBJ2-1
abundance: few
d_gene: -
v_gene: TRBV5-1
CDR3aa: CASSLADHNEQFF
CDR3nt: TGCGCCAGCAGCTTGGCCGACCACAATGAGCAGTTCTTC

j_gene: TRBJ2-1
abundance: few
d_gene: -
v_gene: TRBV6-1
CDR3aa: CASSDRPLLLNEQFF
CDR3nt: TGTGCCAGCAGTGATAGGCCGTTACTACTGAATGAGCAGTTCTTC

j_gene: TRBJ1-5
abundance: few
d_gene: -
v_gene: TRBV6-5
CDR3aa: CASSYSVDQPQHF
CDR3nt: TGTGCCAGCAGTTATTCAGTTGATCAGCCCCAGCATTTT

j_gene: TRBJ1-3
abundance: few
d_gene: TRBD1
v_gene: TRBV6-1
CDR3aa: CASSADRSSGNTIYF
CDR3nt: TGTGCCAGCAGTGCGGACAGGAGCTCTGGAAACACCATATATTTT

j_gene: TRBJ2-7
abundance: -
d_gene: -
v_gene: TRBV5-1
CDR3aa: CASSLDGISYEQYF
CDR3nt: TGCGCCAGCAGCTTGGATGGAATCTCCTACGAGCAGTACTTC

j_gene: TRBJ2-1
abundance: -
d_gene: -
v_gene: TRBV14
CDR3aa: CASSQETAGDEQFF
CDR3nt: TGTGCCAGCAGCCAAGAAACCGCCGGGGATGAGCAGTTCTTC

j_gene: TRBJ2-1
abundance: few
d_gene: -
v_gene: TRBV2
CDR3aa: CASTPRESGSSYNEQFF
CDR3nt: TGTGCCAGCACGCCTAGAGAGTCGGGGAGCTCCTACAATGAGCAGTTCTTC

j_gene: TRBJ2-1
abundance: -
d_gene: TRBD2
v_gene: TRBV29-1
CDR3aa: CSVEDLQGLAGGDEQFF
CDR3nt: TGCAGCGTTGAAGATCTTCAGGGGCTAGCGGGAGGAGATGAGCAGTTCTTC

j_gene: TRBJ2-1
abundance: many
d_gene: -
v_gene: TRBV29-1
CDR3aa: CSVEGLSHNEQFF
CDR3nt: TGCAGCGTTGAAGGGTTGTCCCACAATGAGCAGTTCTTC

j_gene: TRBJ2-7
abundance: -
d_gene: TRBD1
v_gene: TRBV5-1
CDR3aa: CASSLVTGGTWYEQYF
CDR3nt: TGCGCCAGCAGCTTGGTTACAGGGGGCACTTGGTATGAGCAGTACTTC

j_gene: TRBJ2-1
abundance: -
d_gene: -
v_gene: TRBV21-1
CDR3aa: CASSAEGPGAYNEQFF
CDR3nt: TGTGCCAGCAGCGCTGAAGGGCCAGGGGCTTACAATGAGCAGTTCTTC

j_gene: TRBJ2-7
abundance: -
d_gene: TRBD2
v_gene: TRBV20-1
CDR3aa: CSASAPLSGNDREQYF
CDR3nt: TGCAGTGCTAGCGCCCCCCTTAGCGGGAATGATAGAGAGCAGTACTTC

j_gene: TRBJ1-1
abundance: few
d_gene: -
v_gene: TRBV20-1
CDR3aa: CSAHPQRTNTEAFF
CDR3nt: TGCAGTGCTCACCCCCAGCGGACGAACACTGAAGCTTTCTTT